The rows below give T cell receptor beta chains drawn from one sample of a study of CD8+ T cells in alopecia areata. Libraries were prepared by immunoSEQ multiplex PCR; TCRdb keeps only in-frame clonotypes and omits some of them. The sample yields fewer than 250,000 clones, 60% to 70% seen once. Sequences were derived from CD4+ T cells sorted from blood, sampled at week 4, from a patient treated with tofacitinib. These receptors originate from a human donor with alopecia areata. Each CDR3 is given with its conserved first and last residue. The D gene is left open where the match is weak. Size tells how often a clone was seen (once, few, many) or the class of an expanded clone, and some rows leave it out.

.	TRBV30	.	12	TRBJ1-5	TGTGCCTGGAGTGTGGTCAGGGGCCTCCAGCATTTT	CAWSVVRGLQHF
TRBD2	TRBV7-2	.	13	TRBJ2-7	TGTGCCAGCAGCTTAGGACTAGCGGGAGAGCAGTACTTC	CASSLGLAGEQYF
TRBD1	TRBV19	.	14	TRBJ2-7	TGTGCCAGTAGTATAGGCAGGGGGCCTCGGGAGCAGTACTTC	CASSIGRGPREQYF
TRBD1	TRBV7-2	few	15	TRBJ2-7	TGTGCCAGCAGCCAAGCGACAGGGCACAGAGCCGAGCAGTACTTC	CASSQATGHRAEQYF
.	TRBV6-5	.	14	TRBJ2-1	TGTGCCAGCAGTTACGCGGTACAAAACAATGAGCAGTTCTTC	CASSYAVQNNEQFF
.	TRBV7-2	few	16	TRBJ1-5	TGTGCCAGCAGCTCAAACGGGGGGCTACTCAATCAGCCCCAGCATTTT	CASSSNGGLLNQPQHF
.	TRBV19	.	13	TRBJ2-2	TGTGCCAGTGAAAGCCCGAACACCGGGGAGCTGTTTTTT	CASESPNTGELFF
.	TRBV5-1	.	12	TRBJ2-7	TGCGCCAGCAGCTTGATGTTCGGCGAGCAGTACTTC	CASSLMFGEQYF
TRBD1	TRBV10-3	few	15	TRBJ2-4	TGTGCCATCAGAGGGACAGGGCTAGCCAAAAACATTCAGTACTTC	CAIRGTGLAKNIQYF
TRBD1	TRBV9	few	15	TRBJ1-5	TGTGCCAGCAGCGTAGGGACAGGGTTGGGTCAGCCCCAGCATTTT	CASSVGTGLGQPQHF
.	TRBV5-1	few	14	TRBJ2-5	TGCGCCAGCAGCTTGGAGGCAGGGAGGGAGACCCAGTACTTC	CASSLEAGRETQYF
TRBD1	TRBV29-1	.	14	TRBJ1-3	TGCAGCGTTGTATGGGACAGGGCTGGAAACACCATATATTTT	CSVVWDRAGNTIYF
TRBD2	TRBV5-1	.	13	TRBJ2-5	TGCGCCAGCAGCGGGGGGGGCCAAGAGACCCAGTACTTC	CASSGGGQETQYF
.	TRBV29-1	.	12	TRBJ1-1	TGCAGCGCTCGAAGGGGGGACACTGAAGCTTTCTTT	CSARRGDTEAFF
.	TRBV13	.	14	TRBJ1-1	TGTGCCAGCAGCCCACGGACAGCGAACACTGAAGCTTTCTTT	CASSPRTANTEAFF
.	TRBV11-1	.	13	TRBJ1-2	TGTGCCAGCAGCCCAGGCAGGGGTTTGGGCTACACCTTC	CASSPGRGLGYTF
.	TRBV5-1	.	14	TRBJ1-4	TGCGCCAGCTCGCCGCAGGGGACTAATGAAAAACTGTTTTTT	CASSPQGTNEKLFF
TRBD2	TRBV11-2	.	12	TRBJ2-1	TGTGCCAGCAGCTTAGTGGGGACTAGGTCGTTCTTC	CASSLVGTRSFF
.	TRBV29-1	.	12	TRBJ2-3	TGCAGCGTTGAATGGGCTGCGGGCCTACAGTATTTT	CSVEWAAGLQYF
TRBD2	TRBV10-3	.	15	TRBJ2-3	TGTGCCACCCAGACTAGCGGAGGATGGACAGATACGCAGTATTTT	CATQTSGGWTDTQYF
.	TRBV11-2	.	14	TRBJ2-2	TGTGCCAGCACTGAGATTACGAACACCGGGGAGCTGTTTTTT	CASTEITNTGELFF
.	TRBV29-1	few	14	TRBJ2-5	TGCAGCGTTGAAGATTCAACAGCACAAGAGACCCAGTACTTC	CSVEDSTAQETQYF
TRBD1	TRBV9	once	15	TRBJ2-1	TGTGCCAGCAGCGCAGGGGGAAGCTCCTACAATGAGCAGTTCTTC	CASSAGGSSYNEQFF
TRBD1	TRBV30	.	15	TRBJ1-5	TGTGCCTGGAGTACAGGACAGGGGGGGAATCAGCCCCAGCATTTT	CAWSTGQGGNQPQHF
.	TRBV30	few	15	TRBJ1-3	TGTGCCTGGAGGGACATGACAGTCCCTGGAAACACCATATATTTT	CAWRDMTVPGNTIYF
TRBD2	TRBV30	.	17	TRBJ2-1	TGTGCCGGGAAACTAGCGGGAGGCTATAGCTCCTACAATGAGCAGTTCTTC	CAGKLAGGYSSYNEQFF
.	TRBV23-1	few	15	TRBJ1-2	TGCGCCAGCAGTCAATCCCCAGGGGAGGGCTATGGCTACACCTTC	CASSQSPGEGYGYTF
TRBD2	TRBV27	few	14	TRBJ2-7	TGTGCCAGCAGTCCACGGGACTACCTTCGCGAGCAGTACTTC	CASSPRDYLREQYF
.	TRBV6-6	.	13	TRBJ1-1	TGTGCCAGCGGCAGAGCGGGGAACACTGAAGCTTTCTTT	CASGRAGNTEAFF
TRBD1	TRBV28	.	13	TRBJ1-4	TGTGCCAGCCAAACAGGGGGTAATGAAAAACTGTTTTTT	CASQTGGNEKLFF
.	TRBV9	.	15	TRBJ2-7	TGTGCCAGCAGCGTAGGCCAGGCGGCCGGGTACGAGCAGTACTTC	CASSVGQAAGYEQYF
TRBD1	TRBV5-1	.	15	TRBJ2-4	TGCGCCAGCAGCTTGGTCGGGACAGGGAAAAACATTCAGTACTTC	CASSLVGTGKNIQYF
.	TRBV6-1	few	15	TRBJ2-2	TGTGCCAGCAGTGAAGCGCCGGGACCCCCCGGGGAGCTGTTTTTT	CASSEAPGPPGELFF
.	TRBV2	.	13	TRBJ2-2	TGTGCCAGCGACCCCTTTGGAGGGGGGGAGCTGTTTTTT	CASDPFGGGELFF
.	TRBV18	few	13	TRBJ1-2	TGTGCCAGCTCACCGGAGACCGACTATGGCTACACCTTC	CASSPETDYGYTF
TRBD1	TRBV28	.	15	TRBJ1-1	TGTGCCAGCAGCATTGTACAGGGGAGGGACACTGAAGCTTTCTTT	CASSIVQGRDTEAFF
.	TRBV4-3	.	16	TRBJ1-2	TGCGCCAGCAGCCCCGCAGGTATAGGAGAGGGCTATGGCTACACCTTC	CASSPAGIGEGYGYTF
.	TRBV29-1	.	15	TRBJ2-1	TGCAGCGCCACCGGCTCGAGGGGGAGGCCCCTCCATCGGTTCTTC	CSATGSRGRPLHRFF
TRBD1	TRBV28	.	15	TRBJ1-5	TGTGCCAGCAGTTTAAGAGACAGGGTTCTTCAGCCCCAGCATTTT	CASSLRDRVLQPQHF
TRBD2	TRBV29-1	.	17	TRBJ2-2	TGCAGCGTTGAAAAGCGGGAGGCTAATCTTAACACCGGGGAGCTGTTTTTT	CSVEKREANLNTGELFF
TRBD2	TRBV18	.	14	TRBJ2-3	TGTGCCAGCTCACTACACGGACTAGCGGGAGGGGTGGATTTT	CASSLHGLAGGVDF
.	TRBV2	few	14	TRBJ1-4	TGTGCCAGCAATATGGGGGGCTGGGTTGAAAAACTGTTTTTT	CASNMGGWVEKLFF
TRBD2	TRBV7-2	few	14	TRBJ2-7	TGTGCCAGCAGCTTTACTAGCGGGTCCTACGAGCAGTACTTC	CASSFTSGSYEQYF
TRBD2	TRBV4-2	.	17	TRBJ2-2	TGTGCCAGCAGCCAAGAACGAGCGGGAGGGTACACCGGGGAGCTGTTTTTT	CASSQERAGGYTGELFF
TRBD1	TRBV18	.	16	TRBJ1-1	TGTGCCAGCTCGCCGACAGGGGGAAGTTTGGGACCTGAAGCTTTCTTT	CASSPTGGSLGPEAFF
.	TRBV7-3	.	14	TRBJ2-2	TGTGCCAGCAGCCAACAACCCCTTGCCGGGGAGCTGTTTTTT	CASSQQPLAGELFF
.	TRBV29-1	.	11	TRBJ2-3	TGCAGCGTTGAACCCCAGGATACGCAGTATTTT	CSVEPQDTQYF
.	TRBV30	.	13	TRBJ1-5	TGTGCCTGGAGTATCAGGGTCGGTCAGCCCCAGCATTTT	CAWSIRVGQPQHF
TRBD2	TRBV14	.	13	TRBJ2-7	TGTGCCAGCAGCGGACTAGAAAACTACGAGCAGTACTTC	CASSGLENYEQYF
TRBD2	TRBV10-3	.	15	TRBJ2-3	TGTGCCACCAGCTTGGGGAGGGGAAGAACAGATACGCAGTATTTT	CATSLGRGRTDTQYF
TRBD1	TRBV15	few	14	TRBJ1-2	TGTGCCACCAGCAGAGATCCAGACAGGGCCGGGCGCACCTTC	CATSRDPDRAGRTF